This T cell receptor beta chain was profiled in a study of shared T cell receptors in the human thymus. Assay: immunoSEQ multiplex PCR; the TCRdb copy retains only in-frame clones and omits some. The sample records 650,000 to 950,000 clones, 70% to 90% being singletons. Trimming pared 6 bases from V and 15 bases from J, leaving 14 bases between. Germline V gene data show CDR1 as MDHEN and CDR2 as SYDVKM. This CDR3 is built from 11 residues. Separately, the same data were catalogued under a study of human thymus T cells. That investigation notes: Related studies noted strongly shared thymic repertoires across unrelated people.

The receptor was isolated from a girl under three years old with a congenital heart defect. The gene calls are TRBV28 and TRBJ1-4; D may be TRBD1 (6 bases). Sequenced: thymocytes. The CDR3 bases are TGTGCCAGCAGAAACAGGGAGTGGGTGTTTTTT. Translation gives CASRNREWVFF. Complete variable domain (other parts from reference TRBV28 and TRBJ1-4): DVKVTQSSRYLVKRTGEKVFLECVQDMDHENMFWYRQDPGLGLRLIYFSYDVKMKEKGDIPEGYSVSREKKERFSLILESASTNQTSMYLCASRNREWVFFGSGTQLSVL.